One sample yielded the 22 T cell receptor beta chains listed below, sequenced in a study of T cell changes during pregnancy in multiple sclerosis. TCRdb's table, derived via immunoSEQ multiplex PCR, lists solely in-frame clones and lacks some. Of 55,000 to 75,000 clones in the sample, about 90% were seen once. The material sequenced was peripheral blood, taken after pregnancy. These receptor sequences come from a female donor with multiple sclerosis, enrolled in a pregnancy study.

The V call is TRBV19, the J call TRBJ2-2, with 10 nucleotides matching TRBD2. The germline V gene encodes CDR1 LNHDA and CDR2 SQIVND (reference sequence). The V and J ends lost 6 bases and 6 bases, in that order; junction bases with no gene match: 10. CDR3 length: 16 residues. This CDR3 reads CASSWLAGVSPGELFF. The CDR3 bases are TGTGCCAGTAGCTGGCTAGCGGGAGTTAGTCCCGGGGAGCTGTTTTTT.

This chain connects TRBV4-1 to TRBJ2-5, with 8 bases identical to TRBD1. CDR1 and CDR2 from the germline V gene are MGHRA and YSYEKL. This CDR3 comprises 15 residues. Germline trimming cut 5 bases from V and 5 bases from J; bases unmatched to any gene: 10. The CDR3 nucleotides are TGCGCCAGCAGCTTCCAGCACAGGGGGTTGGAGACCCAGTACTTC. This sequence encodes CASSFQHRGLETQYF.

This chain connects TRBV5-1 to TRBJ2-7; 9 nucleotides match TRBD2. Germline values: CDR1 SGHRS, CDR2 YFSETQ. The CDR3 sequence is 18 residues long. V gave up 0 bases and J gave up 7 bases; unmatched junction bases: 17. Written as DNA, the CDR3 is TGCGCCAGCAGCTTGGTAGGCCTCCTCACTAGCGGGTCGGGTGAGCAGTACTTC. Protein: CASSLVGLLTSGSGEQYF.

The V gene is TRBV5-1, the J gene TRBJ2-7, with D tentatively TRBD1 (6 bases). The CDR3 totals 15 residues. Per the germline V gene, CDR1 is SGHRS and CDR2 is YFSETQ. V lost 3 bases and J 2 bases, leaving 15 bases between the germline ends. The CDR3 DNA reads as TGCGCCAGCAGCTACCTGACAGGACCTACCTACGAGCAGTACTTC. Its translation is CASSYLTGPTYEQYF.

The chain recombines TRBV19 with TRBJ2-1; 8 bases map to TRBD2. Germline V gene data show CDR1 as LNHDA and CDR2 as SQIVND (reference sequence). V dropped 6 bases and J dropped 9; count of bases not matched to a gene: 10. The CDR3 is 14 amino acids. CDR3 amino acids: CASRGRLARGEQFF. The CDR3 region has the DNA TGTGCCAGTAGAGGGAGACTAGCGCGTGGTGAGCAGTTCTTC. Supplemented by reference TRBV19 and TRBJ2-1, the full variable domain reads DGGITQSPKYLFRKEGQNVTLSCEQNLNHDAMYWYRQDPGQGLRLIYYSQIVNDFQKGDIAEGYSVSREKKESFPLTVTSAQKNPTAFYLCASRGRLARGEQFFGPGTRLTVL.

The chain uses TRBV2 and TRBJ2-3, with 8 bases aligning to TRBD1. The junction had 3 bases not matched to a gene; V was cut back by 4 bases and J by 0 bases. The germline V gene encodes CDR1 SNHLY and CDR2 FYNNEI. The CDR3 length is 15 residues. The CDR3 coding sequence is TGTGCCAGCAGTGGACAGGGGCACAGCACAGATACGCAGTATTTT. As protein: CASSGQGHSTDTQYF. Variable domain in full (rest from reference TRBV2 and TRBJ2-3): EPEVTQTPSHQVTQMGQEVILRCVPISNHLYFYWYRQILGQKVEFLVSFYNNEISEKSEIFDDQFSVERPDGSNFTLKIRSTKLEDSAMYFCASSGQGHSTDTQYFGPGTRLTVL.

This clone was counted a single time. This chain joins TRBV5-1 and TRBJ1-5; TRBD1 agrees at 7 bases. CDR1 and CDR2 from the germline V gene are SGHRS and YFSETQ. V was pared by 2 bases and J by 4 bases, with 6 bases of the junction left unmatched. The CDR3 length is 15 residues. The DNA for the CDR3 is TGCGCCAGCAGCTTTTCCGGACAGGCTAATCAGCCCCAGCATTTT. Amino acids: CASSFSGQANQPQHF.

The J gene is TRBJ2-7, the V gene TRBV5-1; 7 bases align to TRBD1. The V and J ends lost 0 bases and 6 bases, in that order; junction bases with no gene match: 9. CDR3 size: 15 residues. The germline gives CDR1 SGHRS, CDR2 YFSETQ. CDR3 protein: CASSLARQGRAEQYF. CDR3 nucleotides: TGCGCCAGCAGCTTGGCTCGACAGGGAAGGGCCGAGCAGTACTTC.

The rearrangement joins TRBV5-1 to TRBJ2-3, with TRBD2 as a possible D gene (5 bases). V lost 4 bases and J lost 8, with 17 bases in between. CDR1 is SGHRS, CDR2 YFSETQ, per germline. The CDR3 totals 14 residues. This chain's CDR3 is CASSPEVTPGTQYF. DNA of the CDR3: TGCGCCAGCAGCCCGGAGGTTACGCCCGGTACGCAGTATTTT.

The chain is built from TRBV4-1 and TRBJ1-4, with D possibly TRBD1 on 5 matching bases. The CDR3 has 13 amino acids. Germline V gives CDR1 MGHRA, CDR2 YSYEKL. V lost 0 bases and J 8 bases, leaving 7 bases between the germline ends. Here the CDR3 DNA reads TGCGCCAGCAGCCAAGATCAGGGCGAAAAACTGTTTTTT. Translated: CASSQDQGEKLFF.

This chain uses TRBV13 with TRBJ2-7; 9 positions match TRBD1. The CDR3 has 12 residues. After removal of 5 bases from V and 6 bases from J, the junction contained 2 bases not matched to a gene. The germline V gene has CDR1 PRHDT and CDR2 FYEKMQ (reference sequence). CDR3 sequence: CASSKTGGEQYF. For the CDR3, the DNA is TGTGCCAGCAGCAAGACAGGGGGCGAGCAGTACTTC. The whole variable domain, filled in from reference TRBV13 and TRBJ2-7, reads AAGVIQSPRHLIKEKRETATLKCYPIPRHDTVYWYQQGPGQDPQFLISFYEKMQSDKGSIPDRFSAQQFSDYHSELNMSSLELGDSALYFCASSKTGGEQYFGPGTRLTVT.

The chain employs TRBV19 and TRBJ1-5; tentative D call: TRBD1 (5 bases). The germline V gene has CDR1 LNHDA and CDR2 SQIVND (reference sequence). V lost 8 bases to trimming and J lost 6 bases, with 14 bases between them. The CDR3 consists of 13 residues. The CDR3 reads CASGGTGRQPQHF. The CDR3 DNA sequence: TGTGCCAGTGGGGGGACTGGGCGTCAGCCCCAGCATTTT. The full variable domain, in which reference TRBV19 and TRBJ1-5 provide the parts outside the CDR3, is DGGITQSPKYLFRKEGQNVTLSCEQNLNHDAMYWYRQDPGQGLRLIYYSQIVNDFQKGDIAEGYSVSREKKESFPLTVTSAQKNPTAFYLCASGGTGRQPQHFGDGTRLSIL.

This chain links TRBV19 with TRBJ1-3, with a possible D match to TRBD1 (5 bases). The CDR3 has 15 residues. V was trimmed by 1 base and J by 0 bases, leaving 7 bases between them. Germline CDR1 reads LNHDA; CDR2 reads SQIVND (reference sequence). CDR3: CASSIGQRSGNTIYF. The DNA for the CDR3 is TGTGCCAGTAGTATAGGACAGCGCTCTGGAAACACCATATATTTT. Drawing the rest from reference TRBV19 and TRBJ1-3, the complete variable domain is DGGITQSPKYLFRKEGQNVTLSCEQNLNHDAMYWYRQDPGQGLRLIYYSQIVNDFQKGDIAEGYSVSREKKESFPLTVTSAQKNPTAFYLCASSIGQRSGNTIYFGEGSWLTVV.

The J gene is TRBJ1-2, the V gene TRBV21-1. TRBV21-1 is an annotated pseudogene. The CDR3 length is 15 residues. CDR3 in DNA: TGTGCCAGCAGCAAATTTCGAGGTGACTACTATGGCTACACCTTC. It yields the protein CASSKFRGDYYGYTF.

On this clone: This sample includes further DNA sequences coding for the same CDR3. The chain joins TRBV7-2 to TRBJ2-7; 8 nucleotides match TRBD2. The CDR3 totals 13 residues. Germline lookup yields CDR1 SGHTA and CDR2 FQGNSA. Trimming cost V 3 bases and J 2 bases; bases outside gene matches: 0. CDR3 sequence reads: CASSLGLAYEQYF. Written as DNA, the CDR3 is TGTGCCAGCAGCTTGGGACTAGCCTACGAGCAGTACTTC.

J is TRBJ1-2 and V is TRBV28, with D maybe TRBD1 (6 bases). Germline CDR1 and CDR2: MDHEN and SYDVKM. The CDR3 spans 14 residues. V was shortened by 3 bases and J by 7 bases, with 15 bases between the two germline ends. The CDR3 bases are TGTGCCAGCAGTTTCGCGGACAGCCGCGGTGGCTACACCTTC. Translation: CASSFADSRGGYTF.

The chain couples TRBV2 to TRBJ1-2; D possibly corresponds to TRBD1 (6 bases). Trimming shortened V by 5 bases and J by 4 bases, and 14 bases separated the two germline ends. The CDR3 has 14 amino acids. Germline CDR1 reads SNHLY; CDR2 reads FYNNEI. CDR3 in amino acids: CASSTQGLRYGYTF. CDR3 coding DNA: TGTGCCAGCAGTACACAGGGTCTCCGCTATGGCTACACCTTC. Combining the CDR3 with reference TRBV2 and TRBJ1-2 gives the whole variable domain EPEVTQTPSHQVTQMGQEVILRCVPISNHLYFYWYRQILGQKVEFLVSFYNNEISEKSEIFDDQFSVERPDGSNFTLKIRSTKLEDSAMYFCASSTQGLRYGYTFGSGTRLTVV.

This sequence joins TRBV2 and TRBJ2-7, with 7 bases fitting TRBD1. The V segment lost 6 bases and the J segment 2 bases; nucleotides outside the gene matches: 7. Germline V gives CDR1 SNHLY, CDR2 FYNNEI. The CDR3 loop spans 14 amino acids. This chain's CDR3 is CASRDRAPTYEQYF. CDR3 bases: TGTGCCAGCAGAGACAGGGCCCCGACCTACGAGCAGTACTTC.

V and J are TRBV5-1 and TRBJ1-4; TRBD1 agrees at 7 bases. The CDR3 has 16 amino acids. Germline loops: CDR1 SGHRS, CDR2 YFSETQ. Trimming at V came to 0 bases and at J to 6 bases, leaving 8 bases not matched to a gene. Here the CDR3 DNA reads TGCGCCAGCAGCTTGGCCGGAGGACAGGAATATGAAAAACTGTTTTTT. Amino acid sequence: CASSLAGGQEYEKLFF.

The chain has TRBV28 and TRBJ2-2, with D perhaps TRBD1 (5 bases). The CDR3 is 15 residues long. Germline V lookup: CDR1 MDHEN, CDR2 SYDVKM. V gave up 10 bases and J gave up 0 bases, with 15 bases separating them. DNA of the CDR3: TGTGCCACCCCAATCAAGGACACGAACACCGGGGAGCTGTTTTTT. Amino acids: CATPIKDTNTGELFF.

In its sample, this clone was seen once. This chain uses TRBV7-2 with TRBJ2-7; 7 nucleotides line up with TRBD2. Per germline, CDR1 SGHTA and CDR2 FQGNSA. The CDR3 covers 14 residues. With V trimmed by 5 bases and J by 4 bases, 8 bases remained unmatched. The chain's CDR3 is CASSPTISGYEQYF. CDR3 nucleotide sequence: TGTGCCAGCAGCCCAACTATTAGCGGGTACGAGCAGTACTTC.

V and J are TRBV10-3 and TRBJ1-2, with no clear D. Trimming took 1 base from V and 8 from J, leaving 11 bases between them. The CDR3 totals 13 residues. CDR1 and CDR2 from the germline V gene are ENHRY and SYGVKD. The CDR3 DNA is TGTGCCATCAGTGAGTTTACGGTCTCCGGCTACACCTTC. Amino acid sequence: CAISEFTVSGYTF.